These T cell receptor beta chains were read from a single sample in a study of blood T cells in healthy people across ages. TCRdb re-called the 5' RACE reads with MiXCR, one entry per CDR3 protein. The sample lists 650,000 to 1,000,000 distinct CDR3 sequences, under 40% occurring once. Sequencing input: blood. The receptor set was obtained from a man younger than 35 in good health. The CDR3 runs from the conserved cysteine through the conserved F or W. D genes are given only for firm matches. Size values are once, few and many counts, or a class for expanded clones, and some rows have none.

size	V	D	J	DNA	CDR3
many	TRBV12-3/TRBV12-4	TRBD1	TRBJ1-5	TGTGCCAGCAGTACCGACAGGGGGTATCAGCCCCAGCATTTT	CASSTDRGYQPQHF
-	TRBV6-5	-	TRBJ2-2	TGTGCCAGCAGGGGGAGGCCTCCGAACACCGGGGAGCTGTTTTTT	CASRGRPPNTGELFF
-	TRBV12-3/TRBV12-4	TRBD2	TRBJ2-4	TGTGCCAGCAGTTCTCGAGCGGGAGGGAGACTAGCCAAAAACATTCAGTACTTC	CASSSRAGGRLAKNIQYF
once	TRBV6-6	TRBD2	TRBJ2-3	TGTGCCAGCAGTTACTCAGCGGGGGAGCTTGCAGATACGCAGTATTTT	CASSYSAGELADTQYF
-	TRBV20-1	TRBD1	TRBJ1-5	TGCAGTGCTAGAGATAGAGGGACAGCAAGCAATCAGCCCCAGCATTTT	CSARDRGTASNQPQHF
-	TRBV18	TRBD1	TRBJ1-4	TGTGCCAGCTCGCCAAGTGACAGGGTTGCCTTTCGTGAAAAACTGTTTTTT	CASSPSDRVAFREKLFF
few	TRBV7-2	-	TRBJ1-4	TGTGCCAGCAGCTTAGCAGGGTTTGAAAAACTGTTTTTT	CASSLAGFEKLFF
-	TRBV27	TRBD1	TRBJ1-2	TGTGCCAGCAGACGACAGGGGGAACCCTATGGCTACACCTTC	CASRRQGEPYGYTF
-	TRBV4-3	-	TRBJ2-5	TGCGCCAGCAGCCAAGATTGGAAGGGTGAGCAGTACTTC	CASSQDWKGEQYF
-	TRBV5-5	TRBD1	TRBJ1-4	TGTGCCAGCAGTCCCCGGACAGGGTTTTTT	CASSPRTGFF
-	TRBV3-1	-	TRBJ1-2	TGTGCCAGCAGCCAAGATCCGACGGGCCCCCCCGCTAACTATGGCTACACCTTC	CASSQDPTGPPANYGYTF
-	TRBV13	TRBD1	TRBJ1-2	TGTGCCAGCAGCTCCCGGGACAGGGGGAAATCTAACTATGGCTACACCTTC	CASSSRDRGKSNYGYTF
-	TRBV9	-	TRBJ2-4	TGTGCCAGCAGCCCCTCACAGGCGCAGGTCAATGAGCAGTACTTC	CASSPSQAQVNEQYF
-	TRBV7-3	TRBD2	TRBJ2-5	TGTGCCAGCAGCTTATCAGGGCGGGGGGGGCTCCAAGAGACCCAGTACTTC	CASSLSGRGGLQETQYF
few	TRBV20-1	-	TRBJ1-5	TGCAGTGCTAGAGATATGGGCAGGGGAAATCAGCCCCAGCATTTT	CSARDMGRGNQPQHF
few	TRBV24-1	-	TRBJ2-1	TGTGCCACCAGTGATTTATCATCGAGGGATGAGCAGTTCTTC	CATSDLSSRDEQFF
many	TRBV4-1	-	TRBJ1-6	TGCGCCAGCGGGGACAACCCAAGCTCCTATAATTCACCCCTCCACTTT	CASGDNPSSYNSPLHF
-	TRBV7-8	-	TRBJ1-5	TGTGCCAGCAGCTTCAACACAGTCCATAGCAATCAGCCCCAGCATTTT	CASSFNTVHSNQPQHF
-	TRBV4-1	-	TRBJ2-5	TGCGCCAGCAGCCAAGATGGTACGGGGGAAAGACTACAAGGGACCCAGTACTTC	CASSQDGTGERLQGTQYF
-	TRBV7-8	TRBD2	TRBJ2-7	TGTGCCAGCAGCTTAGGTGGGCCTACTAGCGGGGCTGCCTACGAGCAGTACTTC	CASSLGGPTSGAAYEQYF
once	TRBV12-3/TRBV12-4	-	TRBJ2-7	TGTGCCTGCAGTTTAGGGGGGATCGAGCAGTACTTC	CACSLGGIEQYF
-	TRBV4-2	-	TRBJ2-5	TGTGCCAGCAGCCAAGATACGGGGGAGGGGGCGCTTTACAATGAGCAGTACTTC	CASSQDTGEGALYNEQYF
-	TRBV29-1	-	TRBJ2-7	TGCAGCGTTGGGTATTCCTACGAGCAGTACTTC	CSVGYSYEQYF
many	TRBV4-3	-	TRBJ1-2	TGCGCCAGCAGCCAGGACAATCTAGGGGGGCCGTCCCTCTATGGCTACACCTTC	CASSQDNLGGPSLYGYTF
-	TRBV2	-	TRBJ2-2	TGTGCCAGCACCGGGGTCACCGGGGAGCTGTTTTTT	CASTGVTGELFF
-	TRBV28	-	TRBJ1-2	TGTGCCAGCAGTTTAAGGCCCACGGGCTACACCTTC	CASSLRPTGYTF
-	TRBV5-1	-	TRBJ1-1	TGCGCCAGCAGGCGGGGGCTGACTGAAGCTTTCTTT	CASRRGLTEAFF
-	TRBV29-1	TRBD1	TRBJ2-2	TGCAGCGTTGAACCGACAGGGGTTACCGGGGAGCTGTTTTTT	CSVEPTGVTGELFF
few	TRBV7-9	TRBD1	TRBJ1-2	TGTGCCAGTAGGGGGGACAGACCTAACTATGGCTACACCTTC	CASRGDRPNYGYTF
-	TRBV4-2	TRBD1	TRBJ1-5	TGTGCCAGCAGCCAAGACAGGGGGGTGAATAATCAGCCCCAGCATTTT	CASSQDRGVNNQPQHF
few	TRBV6-2/TRBV6-3	TRBD2	TRBJ2-3	TGTGCCAGCAGTTACTCGTCCTTAGCGGGGGCTAGCACAGATACGCAGTATTTT	CASSYSSLAGASTDTQYF
few	TRBV20-1	-	TRBJ1-1	TGCAGTGCTAGAGAGTATATAAACACTGAAGCTTTCTTT	CSAREYINTEAFF
-	TRBV7-2	-	TRBJ2-3	TGTGCCAGCAGCTTCCCGACAGGAACAGATACGCAGTATTTT	CASSFPTGTDTQYF
many	TRBV7-8	-	TRBJ2-7	TGTGCCAGCAGCTTAGAGGGGAACTCCTACGAGCAGTACTTC	CASSLEGNSYEQYF
-	TRBV4-3	-	TRBJ2-2	TGCGCCAGCAGCCAAGAACGGCAGTTACCCGGGGAGCTGTTTTTT	CASSQERQLPGELFF
many	TRBV27	-	TRBJ2-7	TGTGCCAGCAGTTTACCCAGGGGCGAGCAGTACTTC	CASSLPRGEQYF
-	TRBV19	-	TRBJ2-5	TGTGCCAGTAGTCCAAATCGACAGTTTTGGGAGACCCAGTACTTC	CASSPNRQFWETQYF
many	TRBV12-3/TRBV12-4	-	TRBJ2-7	TGTGCCAGCAGTTTAGGGACAGACGAGCAGTACTTC	CASSLGTDEQYF
-	TRBV6-6	-	TRBJ2-5	TGTGCCAGCAGTTACCTGTACCAAGAGACCCAGTACTTC	CASSYLYQETQYF
few	TRBV7-7	TRBD1	TRBJ2-5	TGTGCTAGCAGCTTGGGCCAGGGGGATTTTGGGGAGACCCAGTACTTC	CASSLGQGDFGETQYF
many	TRBV20-1	-	TRBJ2-4	TGCAGTGCTAGTGTACCCGGACAGCTAGCCAAAAACATTCAGTACTTC	CSASVPGQLAKNIQYF
-	TRBV7-2	-	TRBJ2-1	TGTGCCAGCAGCTCCCCTGTGGGTTACAATGAGCAGTTCTTC	CASSSPVGYNEQFF
-	TRBV20-1	-	TRBJ1-2	TGCAGTGCTAGAGACCTCAGAGGGTACACCTTC	CSARDLRGYTF
many	TRBV9	TRBD2	TRBJ2-3	TGTGCCAGCAGCGTAGCGGGGGAGGGTACGCAGTATTTT	CASSVAGEGTQYF
-	TRBV21-1	-	TRBJ1-2	TGTGCCAGCAGCCCCCAAGCGGGACAGGGGGCGCATTGCTACACCTTC	CASSPQAGQGAHCYTF
-	TRBV5-1	-	TRBJ2-5	TGCGCCAGCAGCTTGGTGTCGGGCGGGGTCTACCAAGAGACCCAGTACTTC	CASSLVSGGVYQETQYF